This TCR beta chain was identified during a study of beta chain features in type 1 diabetes. As for this clone: Its specificity is unknown.

The sequenced template was cDNA made from the entire isolated RNA. The assay was immunoSEQ multiplex PCR, and TCRdb's table has in-frame clones only and misses some. The table has roughly 300,000 clones, approximately 9.9% seen once. The authors sorted CD4+ naive, central memory, regulatory and stem cell-like memory cells via CD45RO/CCR7/CD25/CD127/CD95/CD27. The junction had 9 bases not matched to a gene; V was cut back by 5 bases and J by 5 bases. The CDR3 is 15 amino acids. Germline V gives CDR1 SGHTA, CDR2 FQGNSA. Study outcomes and limitations: Among all four CD4+ subsets, Type 1 diabetes patients had TCRB CDR3s that were moderately but significantly shorter. Any HLA-type effect on TCRB rearrangement remained unresolved here.

This TCR was sampled from a man aged 30-40 years with type 1 diabetes. Specimen: central memory CD4+ T cells from blood. V usage is TRBV7-2 and J usage is TRBJ2-3; 8 bases map to TRBD1. As DNA, the CDR3 is TGTGCCAGCAGCCCGACGGACAGGGAAGAAGATACGCAGTATTTT. Translated: CASSPTDREEDTQYF.